This T cell receptor (beta chain) was sequenced for a study of technical replicates of blood from a few donors. Here immunoSEQ multiplex PCR was the method, and the copy in TCRdb shows in-frame clones only, minus some. The sample yields tens of thousands of clones, around nine tenths seen once. The CDR3 is 14 residues long. Germline-derived CDR1 and CDR2 are SGDLS and YYNGEE. The V gene lost 1 base and the J gene lost 5 bases, with 9 bases spanning the gap. The sequence was obtained from a human donor in good health. The rearrangement joins TRBV9 to TRBJ1-4; D is undetermined. Sample: T cells isolated from PBMCs. The CDR3 protein is CASSVSGWNEKLFF. As DNA, the CDR3 is TGTGCCAGCAGCGTATCGGGGTGGAATGAAAAACTGTTTTTT.